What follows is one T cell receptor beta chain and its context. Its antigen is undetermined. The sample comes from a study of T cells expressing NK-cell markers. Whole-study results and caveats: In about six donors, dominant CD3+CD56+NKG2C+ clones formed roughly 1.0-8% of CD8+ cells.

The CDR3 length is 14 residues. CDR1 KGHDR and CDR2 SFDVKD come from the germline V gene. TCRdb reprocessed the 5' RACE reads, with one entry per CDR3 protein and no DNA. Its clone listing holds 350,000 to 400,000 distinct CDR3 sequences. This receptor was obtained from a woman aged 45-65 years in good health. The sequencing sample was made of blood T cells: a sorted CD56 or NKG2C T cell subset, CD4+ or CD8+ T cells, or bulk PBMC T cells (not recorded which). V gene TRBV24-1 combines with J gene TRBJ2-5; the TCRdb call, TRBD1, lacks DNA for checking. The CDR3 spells CATSDPGGEETQYF.